This record looks at one TCR beta chain sequence and its context. Its antigen is unknown. Some clones are missing from TCRdb's copy, which holds only in-frame ones; the method was immunoSEQ multiplex PCR. The sample lists some 2.1 million clones, 85% to 95% seen once, with approximately 0.13% in the top ten. The donors, healthy adults who were HIV-negative, had experienced no recent acute infections or vaccinations. Germline CDR1 SGHVS, CDR2 FNYEAQ. V lost 4 bases, J lost 7 bases, and 14 bases lay in between. This CDR3 spans 14 amino acids. This entry comes from a study of shared clonotypes between healthy human individuals. Study in general: CD4 naive and CD4 memory each took three plates per donor, while CD8 naive took two and CD8 memory one. Whole-study findings and limits: Naive subsets generally had larger estimated richness than memory subsets. Only a few donors were included, so the genetic and exposure-history diversity represented was limited.

This sequence joins TRBV7-6 and TRBJ1-5, with D maybe TRBD1 (5 bases). This sequence was found in a man between 18 and 35 years old in good health. Input material: naive CD4+ T cells sorted from blood. The subset denotes: CD45RA+ positively selected. This CDR3 is CASSSESTGQPQHF. CDR3 bases: TGTGCCAGCAGCTCGGAGAGCACAGGACAGCCCCAGCATTTT.